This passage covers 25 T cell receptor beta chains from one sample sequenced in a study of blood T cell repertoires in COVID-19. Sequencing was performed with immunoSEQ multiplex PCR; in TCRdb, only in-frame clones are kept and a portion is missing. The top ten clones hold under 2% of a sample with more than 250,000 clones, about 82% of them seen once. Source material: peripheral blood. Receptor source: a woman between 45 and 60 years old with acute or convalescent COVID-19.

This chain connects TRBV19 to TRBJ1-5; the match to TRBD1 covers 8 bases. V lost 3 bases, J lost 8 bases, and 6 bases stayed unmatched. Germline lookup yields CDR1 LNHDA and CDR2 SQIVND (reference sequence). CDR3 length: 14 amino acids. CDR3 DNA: TGTGCCAGTAGTATCTACAGGGGGACGGAGCCCCAGCATTTT. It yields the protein CASSIYRGTEPQHF. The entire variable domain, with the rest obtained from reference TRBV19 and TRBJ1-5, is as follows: DGGITQSPKYLFRKEGQNVTLSCEQNLNHDAMYWYRQDPGQGLRLIYYSQIVNDFQKGDIAEGYSVSREKKESFPLTVTSAQKNPTAFYLCASSIYRGTEPQHFGDGTRLSIL.

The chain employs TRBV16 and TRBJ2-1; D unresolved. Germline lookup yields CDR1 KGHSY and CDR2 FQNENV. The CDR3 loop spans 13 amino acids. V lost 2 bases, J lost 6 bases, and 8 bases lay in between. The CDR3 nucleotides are TGTGCCAGCAGCCAAGGGCCGCTCAATGAGCAGTTCTTC. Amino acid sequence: CASSQGPLNEQFF.

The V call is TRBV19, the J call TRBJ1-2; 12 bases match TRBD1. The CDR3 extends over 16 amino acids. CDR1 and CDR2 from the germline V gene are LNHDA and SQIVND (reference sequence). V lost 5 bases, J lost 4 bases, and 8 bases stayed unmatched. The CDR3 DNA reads TGTGCCAGTAGTGTAGGGGGACAGGGGGCCCGCTATGGCTACACCTTC. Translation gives CASSVGGQGARYGYTF.

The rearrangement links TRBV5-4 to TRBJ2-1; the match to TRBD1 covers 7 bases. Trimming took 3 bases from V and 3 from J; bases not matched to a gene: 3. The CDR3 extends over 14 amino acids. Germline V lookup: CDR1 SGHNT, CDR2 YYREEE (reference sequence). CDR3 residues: CASSSDRHYNEQFF. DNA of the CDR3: TGTGCCAGCAGCTCGGACAGGCACTACAATGAGCAGTTCTTC.

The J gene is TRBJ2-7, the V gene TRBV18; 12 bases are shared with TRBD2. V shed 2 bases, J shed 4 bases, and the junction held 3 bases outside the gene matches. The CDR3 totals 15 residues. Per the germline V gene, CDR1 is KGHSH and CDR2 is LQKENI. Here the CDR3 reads CASSPATSGRYEQYF. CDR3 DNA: TGTGCCAGCTCACCAGCTACTAGCGGGAGGTACGAGCAGTACTTC.

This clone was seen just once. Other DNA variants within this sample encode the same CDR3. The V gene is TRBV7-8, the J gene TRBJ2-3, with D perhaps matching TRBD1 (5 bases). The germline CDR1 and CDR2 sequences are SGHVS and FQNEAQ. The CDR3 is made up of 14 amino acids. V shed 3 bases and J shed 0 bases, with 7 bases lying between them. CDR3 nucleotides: TGTGCCAGCAGCTTGCGACAGAGCACAGATACGCAGTATTTT. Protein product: CASSLRQSTDTQYF.

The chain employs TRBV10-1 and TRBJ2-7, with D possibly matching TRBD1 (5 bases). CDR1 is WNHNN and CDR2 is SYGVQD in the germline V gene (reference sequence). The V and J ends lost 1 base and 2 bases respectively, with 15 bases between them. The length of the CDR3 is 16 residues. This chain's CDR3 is CASSEWKVDTTYEQYF. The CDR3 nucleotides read TGCGCCAGCAGTGAGTGGAAAGTGGACACCACCTACGAGCAGTACTTC.

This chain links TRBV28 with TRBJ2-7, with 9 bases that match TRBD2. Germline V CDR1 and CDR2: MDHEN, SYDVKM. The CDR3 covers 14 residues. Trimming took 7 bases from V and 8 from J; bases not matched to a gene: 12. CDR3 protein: CASTPVSGRNKQYF. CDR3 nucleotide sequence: TGTGCCAGCACCCCAGTCAGCGGGAGGAATAAGCAGTACTTC.

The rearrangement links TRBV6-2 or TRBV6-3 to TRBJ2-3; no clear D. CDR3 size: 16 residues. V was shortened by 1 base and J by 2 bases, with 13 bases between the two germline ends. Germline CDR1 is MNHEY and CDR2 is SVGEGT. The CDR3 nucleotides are TGTGCCAGCAGTTACTACCGGGTCCTTAACACAGATACGCAGTATTTT. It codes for CASSYYRVLNTDTQYF.

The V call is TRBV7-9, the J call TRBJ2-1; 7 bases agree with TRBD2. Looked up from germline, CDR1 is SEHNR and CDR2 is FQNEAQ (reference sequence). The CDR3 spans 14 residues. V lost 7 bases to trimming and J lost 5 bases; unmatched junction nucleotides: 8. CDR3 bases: TGTGCCAGCATGGTTCTAGCGGTAAACAATGAGCAGTTCTTC. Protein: CASMVLAVNNEQFF.

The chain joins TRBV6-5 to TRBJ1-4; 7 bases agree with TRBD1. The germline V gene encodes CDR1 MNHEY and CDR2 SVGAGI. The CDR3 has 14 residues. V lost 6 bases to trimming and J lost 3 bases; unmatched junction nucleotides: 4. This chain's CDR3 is CASSRGVANEKLFF. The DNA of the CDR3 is TGTGCCAGCAGCAGGGGGGTGGCTAATGAAAAACTGTTTTTT.

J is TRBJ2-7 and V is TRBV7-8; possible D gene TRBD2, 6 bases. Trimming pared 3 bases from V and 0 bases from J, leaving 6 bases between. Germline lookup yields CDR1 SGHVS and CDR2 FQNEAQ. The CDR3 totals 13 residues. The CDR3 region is CASSFGSSYEQYF. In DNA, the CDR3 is TGTGCCAGCAGCTTCGGGAGCTCCTACGAGCAGTACTTC.

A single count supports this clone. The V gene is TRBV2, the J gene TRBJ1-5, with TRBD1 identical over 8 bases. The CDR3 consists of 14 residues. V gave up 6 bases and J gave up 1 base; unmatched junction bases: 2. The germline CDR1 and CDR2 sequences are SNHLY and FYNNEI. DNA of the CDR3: TGTGCCAGCAGGGGACAGGTGAGCAATCAGCCCCAGCATTTT. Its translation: CASRGQVSNQPQHF.

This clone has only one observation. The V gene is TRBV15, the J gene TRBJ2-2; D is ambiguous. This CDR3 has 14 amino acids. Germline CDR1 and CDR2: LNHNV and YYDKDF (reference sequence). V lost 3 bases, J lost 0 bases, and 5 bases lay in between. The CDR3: CATSSYTNTGELFF. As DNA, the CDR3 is TGTGCCACCAGCAGCTATACGAACACCGGGGAGCTGTTTTTT.

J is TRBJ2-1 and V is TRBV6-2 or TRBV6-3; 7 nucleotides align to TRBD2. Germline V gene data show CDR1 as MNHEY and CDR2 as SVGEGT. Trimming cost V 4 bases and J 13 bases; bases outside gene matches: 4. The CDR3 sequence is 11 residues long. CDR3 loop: CASSLASGQFF. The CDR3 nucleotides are TGTGCCAGCAGTTTGGCTAGCGGACAGTTCTTC.

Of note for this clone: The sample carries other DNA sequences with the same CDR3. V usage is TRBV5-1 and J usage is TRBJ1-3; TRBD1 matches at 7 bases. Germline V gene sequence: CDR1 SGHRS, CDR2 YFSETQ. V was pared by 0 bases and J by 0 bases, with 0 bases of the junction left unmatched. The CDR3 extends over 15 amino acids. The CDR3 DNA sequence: TGCGCCAGCAGCTTGGGGGACAGCTCTGGAAACACCATATATTTT. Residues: CASSLGDSSGNTIYF.

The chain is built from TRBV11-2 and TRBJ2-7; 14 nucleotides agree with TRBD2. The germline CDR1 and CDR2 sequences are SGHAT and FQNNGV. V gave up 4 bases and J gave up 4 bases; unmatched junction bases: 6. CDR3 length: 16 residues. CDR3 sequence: CASSYTRTSGRYEQYF. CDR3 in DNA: TGTGCCAGCAGCTACACTCGGACTAGCGGGAGGTACGAGCAGTACTTC.

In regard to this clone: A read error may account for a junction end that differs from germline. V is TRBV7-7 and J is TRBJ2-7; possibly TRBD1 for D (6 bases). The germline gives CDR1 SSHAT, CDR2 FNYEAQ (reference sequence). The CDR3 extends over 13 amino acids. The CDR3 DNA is TGTGCTAGCAGCCTGGACAGAACCTACGAGCAGTACTTC. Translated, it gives CASSLDRTYEQYF.

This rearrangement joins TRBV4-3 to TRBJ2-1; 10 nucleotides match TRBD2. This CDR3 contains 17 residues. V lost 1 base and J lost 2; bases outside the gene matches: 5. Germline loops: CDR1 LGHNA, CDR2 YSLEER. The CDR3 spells CASSQGLTSGTYNEQFF. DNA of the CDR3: TGCGCCAGCAGCCAAGGGCTAACTAGCGGGACCTACAATGAGCAGTTCTTC.

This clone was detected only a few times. The CDR3 DNA sequence: TGTGCCAGCAGCTTGCAGGGGGAAGGAGCTTTCTTT. Translating it yields CASSLQGEGAFF. This chain links TRBV5-4 with TRBJ1-1, with 7 nucleotides matching TRBD1. The CDR3 has 12 residues. After removal of 1 base from V and 10 bases from J, the junction contained 4 bases not matched to a gene. Germline V lookup: CDR1 SGHNT, CDR2 YYREEE (reference sequence). The full variable domain, rest sourced from reference TRBV5-4 and TRBJ1-1, is ETGVTQSPTHLIKTRGQQVTLRCSSQSGHNTVSWYQQALGQGPQFIFQYYREEENGRGNFPPRFSGLQFPNYSSELNVNALELDDSALYLCASSLQGEGAFFGQGTRLTVV.

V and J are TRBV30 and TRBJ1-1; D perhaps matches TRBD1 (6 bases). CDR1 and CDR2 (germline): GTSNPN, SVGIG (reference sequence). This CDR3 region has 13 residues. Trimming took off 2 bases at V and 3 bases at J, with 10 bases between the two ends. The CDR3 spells CAWSRTADTEAFF. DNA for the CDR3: TGTGCCTGGAGTAGGACAGCCGACACTGAAGCTTTCTTT.

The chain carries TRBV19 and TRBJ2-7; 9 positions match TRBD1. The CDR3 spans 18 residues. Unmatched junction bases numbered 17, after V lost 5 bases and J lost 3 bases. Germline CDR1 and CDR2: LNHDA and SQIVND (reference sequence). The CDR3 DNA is TGTGCCAGTAGTTCCCGGGGATGGGGGACAGGGACGTTCTACGAGCAGTACTTC. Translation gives CASSSRGWGTGTFYEQYF.

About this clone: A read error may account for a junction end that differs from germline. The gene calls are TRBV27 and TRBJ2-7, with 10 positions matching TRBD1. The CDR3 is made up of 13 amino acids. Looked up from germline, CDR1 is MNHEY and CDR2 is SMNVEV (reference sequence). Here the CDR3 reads CASSLSSGTGVIF. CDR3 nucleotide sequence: TGTGCCAGCAGTTTAAGTTCCGGGACAGGGGTTATTTTC.

CDR3 loop: CASSYGQNNYGYTF. The CDR3 DNA is TGTGCCAGCAGTTACGGGCAGAATAACTATGGCTACACCTTC. This rearrangement joins TRBV6-5 to TRBJ1-2; D gene uncertain. V dropped 2 bases and J dropped 1 base, with 8 bases sitting between them. CDR1 and CDR2 (germline): MNHEY, SVGAGI. The CDR3 loop spans 14 amino acids.

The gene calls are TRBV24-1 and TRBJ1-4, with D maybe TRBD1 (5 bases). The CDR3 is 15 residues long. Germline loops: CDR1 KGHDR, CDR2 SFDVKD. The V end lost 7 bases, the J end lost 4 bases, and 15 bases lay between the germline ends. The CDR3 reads CATSAQVGGNEKLFF. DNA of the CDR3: TGTGCCACCAGCGCACAGGTGGGGGGTAATGAAAAACTGTTTTTT.